One and the same sample provided the 20 T cell receptor beta chains below, sequenced in a study of blood T cell repertoires in COVID-19. Here immunoSEQ multiplex PCR was the method, and the copy in TCRdb shows in-frame clones only, minus some. The data show approximately 280,000 clones, 86% seen once. Sequenced input: PBMCs or T cells enriched from blood (not recorded which). These TCRs come from a woman aged 18-35 years who had recovered from COVID-19.

The CDR3 sequence: CASSLTSGGANEQFF. In DNA form, the CDR3 reads TGTGCCAGCAGCTTGACTAGCGGGGGGGCCAATGAGCAGTTCTTC. V gene TRBV7-2 combines with J gene TRBJ2-1; 14 bases map to TRBD2. CDR3 length: 15 amino acids. CDR1 SGHTA and CDR2 FQGNSA come from the germline V gene. V gave up 3 bases and J gave up 6 bases; unmatched junction bases: 1.

The chain uses TRBV15 and TRBJ1-2; the D gene is possibly TRBD1 (5 bases). V was clipped by 1 base and J by 8 bases, with 8 bases between them. Germline V gene sequence: CDR1 LNHNV, CDR2 YYDKDF (reference sequence). The CDR3 extends over 12 amino acids. This CDR3 reads CATSRGRGGYTF. In nucleotides, the CDR3 is TGTGCCACCAGCAGAGGGAGGGGAGGCTACACCTTC. Full variable domain (rest looked up from reference TRBV15 and TRBJ1-2): DAMVIQNPRYQVTQFGKPVTLSCSQTLNHNVMYWYQQKSSQAPKLLFHYYDKDFNNEADTPDNFQSRRPNTSFCFLDIRSPGLGDTAMYLCATSRGRGGYTFGSGTRLTVV.

This chain links TRBV3-1 (or the pseudogene TRBV3-2) with TRBJ1-3, with D uncertain. The ends were cut back, 0 bases at V and 5 bases at J, with 8 bases in the middle. Germline V lookup: CDR1 LGHDT, CDR2 YNNKEL (reference sequence). The CDR3 consists of 14 residues. The CDR3 DNA is TGTGCCAGCAGCCAAGATCTTGGGCGAAACACCATATATTTT. It specifies CASSQDLGRNTIYF.

V is TRBV28 and J is TRBJ1-2, with TRBD1 matching over 8 bases. The germline gives CDR1 MDHEN, CDR2 SYDVKM. Trimming cost V 9 bases and J 2 bases; bases outside gene matches: 2. CDR3 size: 12 residues. The CDR3 region is CASGDRNYGYTF. The CDR3 nucleotides are TGTGCCAGTGGGGACAGGAACTATGGCTACACCTTC.

This clone was observed a handful of times. The V call is TRBV7-9, the J call TRBJ2-7; D is undetermined. CDR1 SEHNR and CDR2 FQNEAQ come from the germline V gene (reference sequence). CDR3 size: 13 residues. The V end lost 5 bases, the J end lost 3 bases, and 11 bases lay between the germline ends. The CDR3 DNA follows: TGTGCCAGCAGCCCTTCTCCGGGCTACGAGCAGTACTTC. Amino acid sequence: CASSPSPGYEQYF.

The chain combines TRBV9 with TRBJ1-5; D not certain. The length of the CDR3 is 13 residues. V shed 3 bases and J shed 7 bases, with 11 bases lying between them. The germline V gene has CDR1 SGDLS and CDR2 YYNGEE. CDR3 DNA: TGTGCCAGCAGCGGGGGAGTTGGACAGCCCCAGCATTTT. Translating gives CASSGGVGQPQHF.

The V gene is TRBV13, the J gene TRBJ2-5; a possible D gene is TRBD2 (6 bases). The CDR3 runs to 16 residues. Trimming left V 0 bases short and J 2 bases short, with 13 bases between. Germline-derived CDR1 and CDR2 are PRHDT and FYEKMQ (reference sequence). CDR3 sequence: CASSLGLPGTQETQYF. CDR3 sequence (DNA): TGTGCCAGCAGCTTAGGCCTACCCGGGACTCAAGAGACCCAGTACTTC.

The V gene is TRBV30, the J gene TRBJ2-3, with D perhaps TRBD2 (6 bases). This CDR3 contains 14 residues. The V end was cut by 0 bases, the J end by 3 bases, with 10 bases between. The germline V gene encodes CDR1 GTSNPN and CDR2 SVGIG (reference sequence). The CDR3 DNA is TGTGCCTGGAGTGTCGCAGGGAGGACAGATACGCAGTATTTT. Its protein is CAWSVAGRTDTQYF.

This rearrangement joins TRBV27 to TRBJ2-2, with a possible D match to TRBD2 (6 bases). Trimming shortened V by 3 bases and J by 6 bases, and 14 bases separated the two germline ends. CDR3 length: 15 residues. Germline lookup yields CDR1 MNHEY and CDR2 SMNVEV (reference sequence). The CDR3 protein is CASSLGGGAAGELFF. Written as DNA, the CDR3 is TGTGCCAGCAGTTTGGGCGGAGGGGCCGCCGGGGAGCTGTTTTTT.

V and J are TRBV6-2 or TRBV6-3 and TRBJ2-7; D is unclear. CDR1 and CDR2 (germline): MNHEY, SVGEGT. V lost 0 bases and J 5 bases, leaving 11 bases between the germline ends. The CDR3 extends over 14 amino acids. The CDR3 is CASSYSPTRNEQYF. CDR3 coding DNA: TGTGCCAGCAGTTACTCCCCAACGCGGAACGAGCAGTACTTC.

The gene calls are TRBV5-6 and TRBJ1-1; 7 bases map to TRBD1. CDR3 length equals 13 residues. Germline CDR1 SGHDT, CDR2 YYEEEE. J was trimmed by 7 bases and V by 4 bases; bases with no gene match: 7. For the CDR3, the DNA is TGTGCCAGCAGCCCCCAGGGGGGTGTTGAAGCTTTCTTT. Its protein is CASSPQGGVEAFF.

The chain joins TRBV7-2 to TRBJ2-7, with 7 bases identical to TRBD2. Unmatched junction bases numbered 7, after V lost 4 bases and J lost 1 base. Germline CDR1 is SGHTA and CDR2 is FQGNSA. The CDR3 runs to 15 residues. The CDR3 sequence: CASSSQLATSYEQYF. The DNA for the CDR3 is TGTGCCAGCAGCTCTCAACTAGCGACATCCTACGAGCAGTACTTC.

The CDR3 DNA is TGCGCCAGCAGCTTGGATTTACAGACCTTTAACTATGGCTACACCTTC. Protein: CASSLDLQTFNYGYTF. The chain employs TRBV5-1 and TRBJ1-2; D not certain. This CDR3 contains 16 residues. CDR1 and CDR2 (germline): SGHRS, YFSETQ. V lost 0 bases, J lost 1 base, and 13 bases lay in between.

The CDR3 loop reads CAIRGQGAKDSSGNTIYF. The CDR3 nucleotides read TGTGCCATCAGAGGACAGGGGGCGAAAGACAGCTCTGGAAACACCATATATTTT. This chain connects TRBV10-3 to TRBJ1-3, with TRBD1 identical over 11 bases. The CDR3 has 18 residues. Trimming took 6 bases from V and 0 from J; bases not matched to a gene: 10. Germline V gives CDR1 ENHRY, CDR2 SYGVKD.

This clone was counted many times. The chain links TRBV2 to TRBJ1-5, with 7 bases aligning to TRBD1. The germline CDR1 and CDR2 sequences are SNHLY and FYNNEI. This CDR3 contains 15 residues. The ends lost 4 bases at V and 4 bases at J; junction bases unmatched: 7. CDR3 bases: TGTGCCAGCAGTGCAGAACTGACAGGGAATCAGCCCCAGCATTTT. This encodes CASSAELTGNQPQHF. The variable domain in full, with the rest retrieved from reference TRBV2 and TRBJ1-5, is EPEVTQTPSHQVTQMGQEVILRCVPISNHLYFYWYRQILGQKVEFLVSFYNNEISEKSEIFDDQFSVERPDGSNFTLKIRSTKLEDSAMYFCASSAELTGNQPQHFGDGTRLSIL.

The chain recombines TRBV29-1 with TRBJ1-1; no clear D. The CDR3 is 13 residues long. Trimming stripped 7 bases from V and 0 bases from J, with 12 bases between. Looked up from germline, CDR1 is SQVTM and CDR2 is ANQGSEA. The CDR3 DNA reads TGCAGCGCGCGGACGGGGATGAACACTGAAGCTTTCTTT. It yields the protein CSARTGMNTEAFF.

The chain couples TRBV7-2 to TRBJ2-1; the D gene is possibly TRBD2 (7 bases). Germline CDR1 is SGHTA and CDR2 is FQGNSA. This CDR3 spans 15 amino acids. V was cut by 1 base and J by 3 bases, with 10 bases left in between. CDR3 protein: CASSLEGGDYNEQFF. The CDR3 region has the DNA TGTGCCAGCAGCTTAGAAGGGGGGGACTACAATGAGCAGTTCTTC.

The chain recombines TRBV20-1 with TRBJ1-2; 7 nucleotides line up with TRBD1. CDR1 and CDR2 (germline): DFQATT, SNEGSKA (reference sequence). The CDR3 totals 11 residues. The CDR3: CRARGDYGYTF. CDR3 nucleotides: TGCAGAGCCAGGGGGGACTATGGCTACACCTTC.

The chain couples TRBV9 to TRBJ2-1; 8 nucleotides agree with TRBD2. The CDR3 length is 15 residues. Germline CDR1 reads SGDLS; CDR2 reads YYNGEE. V lost 0 bases to trimming and J lost 3 bases; unmatched junction nucleotides: 2. CDR3 sequence: CASSVAGGNYNEQFF. The CDR3 DNA reads TGTGCCAGCAGCGTAGCGGGGGGGAACTACAATGAGCAGTTCTTC. Based on the CDR3 plus reference TRBV9 and TRBJ2-1, the full variable domain is DSGVTQTPKHLITATGQRVTLRCSPRSGDLSVYWYQQSLDQGLQFLIQYYNGEERAKGNILERFSAQQFPDLHSELNLSSLELGDSALYFCASSVAGGNYNEQFFGPGTRLTVL.

V gene TRBV11-2 combines with J gene TRBJ2-1; 9 positions agree with TRBD2. After removal of 5 bases from V and 6 bases from J, the junction contained 8 bases not matched to a gene. CDR3 length: 15 residues. Germline CDR1 is SGHAT and CDR2 is FQNNGV. CDR3 bases: TGTGCCAGCAGCGGGGACGCGGGGGGGGCCAATGAGCAGTTCTTC. It is translated as CASSGDAGGANEQFF.